A selection of T cell receptor beta chains follows, all from one sample in a study of blood T cell repertoires in COVID-19. Here immunoSEQ multiplex PCR was the method, and the copy in TCRdb shows in-frame clones only, minus some. This table holds roughly 180,000 clones, 80% to 90% found once. Specimen: peripheral blood. The receptors come from a woman between 35 and 50 years old with COVID-19, enrolled during active disease. The CDR3 runs from the conserved cysteine through the conserved F or W. A D gene is named only where the DNA matches it firmly. Size tells how often a clone was seen (once, few, many) or the class of an expanded clone, and some rows leave it out.

CDR3aa	CDR3nt	abundance	d_gene	v_gene	len	j_gene
CASSQVSRSGANVLTF	TGTGCCAGCAGCCAAGTATCGCGGTCTGGGGCCAACGTCCTGACTTTC	.	.	TRBV4-2	16	TRBJ2-6
CSAFEQGAIGGEQYF	TGCAGCGCGTTCGAACAGGGGGCCATAGGGGGAGAGCAGTACTTC	few	TRBD1	TRBV29-1	15	TRBJ2-7
CASSLRYEQYF	TGTGCCAGCAGCTTGCGGTACGAGCAGTACTTC	.	.	TRBV5-5	11	TRBJ2-7
CSVGLQGPEAFF	TGCAGCGTTGGACTGCAGGGCCCTGAAGCTTTCTTT	.	.	TRBV29-1	12	TRBJ1-1
CASSDITDTQYF	TGTGCCAGCAGCGACATCACAGATACGCAGTATTTT	.	.	TRBV9	12	TRBJ2-3
CASSPRRGYEQYF	TGTGCCAGCAGCCCCCGAAGAGGCTACGAGCAGTACTTC	.	.	TRBV6-5	13	TRBJ2-7
CASSQDSGTSGSYNEQFF	TGTGCCAGCAGCCAAGATTCCGGGACTAGCGGGAGTTACAATGAGCAGTTCTTC	.	TRBD2	TRBV3-1/TRBV3-2	18	TRBJ2-1
CASSQKYGSENTEAFF	TGCGCCAGCAGCCAAAAATATGGGAGTGAGAACACTGAAGCTTTCTTT	.	.	TRBV4-1	16	TRBJ1-1
CASLGASGEQYF	TGTGCCAGCCTGGGGGCTTCGGGGGAGCAGTACTTC	.	.	TRBV11-2	12	TRBJ2-7
CASSSGGYGRAYTGELFF	TGTGCCAGCAGCTCCGGAGGGTACGGGAGGGCCTACACCGGGGAGCTGTTTTTT	.	TRBD2	TRBV5-4	18	TRBJ2-2
CASSLMGPPETQYF	TGTGCCAGCAGCTTAATGGGCCCACCGGAGACCCAGTACTTC	few	.	TRBV7-9	14	TRBJ2-5
CASSESGQTTGYTF	TGCGCCAGCAGTGAGTCAGGACAAACCACCGGCTACACCTTC	few	.	TRBV10-1	14	TRBJ1-2
CASSWTSGRNYEQYF	TGTGCCAGCAGCTGGACTAGCGGGAGAAACTACGAGCAGTACTTC	.	TRBD2	TRBV7-9	15	TRBJ2-7
CASSPAQASYNEQFF	TGTGCCAGCAGTCCGGCCCAGGCCTCCTACAATGAGCAGTTCTTC	.	.	TRBV27	15	TRBJ2-1
CASLGQGNNYEYF	TGTGCCAGCTTGGGACAGGGCAATAATTATGAGTACTTC	few	TRBD1	TRBV7-3	13	TRBJ2-7
CASNLRDRTSYEQYF	TGTGCCAGCAATCTCCGGGACAGGACGTCCTACGAGCAGTACTTC	.	TRBD1	TRBV6-5	15	TRBJ2-7
CASLAGSSGNTIYF	TGTGCCAGTTTAGCCGGGAGCTCTGGAAACACCATATATTTT	.	.	TRBV19	14	TRBJ1-3
CASSARQPGELFF	TGTGCCAGCAGCGCAAGACAACCGGGGGAGCTGTTTTTT	.	.	TRBV9	13	TRBJ2-2